The 14 T cell receptor beta chains below come from one sample, sequenced in a study of control samples from healthy donors and cancer patients (dated by TCRdb to between 2020 and 2021). Library preparation was by the immunoSEQ multiplex PCR assay. The immuneACCESS repertoire file appears here via TCRdb, limited to in-frame rearrangements. These files lack a portion of the clones; in checked studies, under half of the deficit traces to unresolved V genes, and the cause of the others is not known. The sample has some 14,000 clones on record, roughly three quarters of them singletons. 7% to 10% of the sample comes from the top ten. The sample taken for sequencing was formalin-fixed, paraffin-embedded tissue. These receptors were obtained from a male donor with melanoma.

The V and J genes are TRBV11-2 and TRBJ2-6; 8 bases fit TRBD2. CDR3 size: 16 residues. V was pared by 2 bases and J by 2 bases, with 2 bases of the junction left unmatched. CDR1 and CDR2 from the germline V gene are SGHAT and FQNNGV. The CDR3 nucleotides are TGTGCCAGCAGCTTAAACGGGGGGGCTGGGGCCAACGTCCTGACTTTC. It specifies CASSLNGGAGANVLTF.

The chain has TRBV7-6 and TRBJ2-3; 8 bases match TRBD2. CDR3 length equals 16 residues. The trim removed 1 base at V and 1 base at J, leaving 4 bases unmatched. Germline V gene data show CDR1 as SGHVS and CDR2 as FNYEAQ. The CDR3 DNA is TGTGCCAGCAGCTTAGGAGCAGCGGGGGGCACAGATACGCAGTATTTT. Its translation: CASSLGAAGGTDTQYF.

This chain uses TRBV5-5 with TRBJ2-3; 9 bases match TRBD2. V lost 1 base to trimming and J lost 5 bases; unmatched junction nucleotides: 5. The germline CDR1 and CDR2 sequences are SGHKS and YYEKEE (reference sequence). This CDR3 has 15 amino acids. As DNA, the CDR3 is TGTGCCAGCAGCTTGACTAGCGGGCGACTAGATACGCAGTATTTT. Translated: CASSLTSGRLDTQYF.

The J gene is TRBJ2-3, the V gene TRBV7-2; 13 bases align to TRBD2. Trimming cost V 5 bases and J 5 bases; bases outside gene matches: 10. This CDR3 contains 17 residues. Germline V gene lookup returns CDR1 SGHTA and CDR2 FQGNSA. The CDR3 region has the DNA TGTGCCAGCAGCCTTACTAGCGGGGGGGCCGGTGGAGATACGCAGTATTTT. This codes for CASSLTSGGAGGDTQYF. The complete variable domain, with remaining parts taken from reference TRBV7-2 and TRBJ2-3, reads GAGVSQSPSNKVTEKGKDVELRCDPISGHTALYWYRQSLGQGLEFLIYFQGNSAPDKSGLPSDRFSAERTGGSVSTLTIQRTQQEDSAVYLCASSLTSGGAGGDTQYFGPGTRLTVL.

The V gene is TRBV7-9, the J gene TRBJ1-6; the D gene is possibly TRBD1 (5 bases). The CDR3 has 16 residues. CDR1 and CDR2 (germline): SEHNR, FQNEAQ (reference sequence). Trimming took 1 base from V and 5 from J, leaving 12 bases between them. The CDR3 DNA follows: TGTGCCAGCAGCTTAGACCAGGGACTCGATAATTCACCCCTCCACTTT. It is translated as CASSLDQGLDNSPLHF.

V is TRBV11-3 and J is TRBJ2-7; TRBD2 matches 7 bases. Trimming at V came to 1 base and at J to 2 bases, leaving 5 bases not matched to a gene. This CDR3 is built from 15 residues. The V gene's germline CDR1 is SGHNT and CDR2 YENEEA. CDR3 sequence reads: CASSLGGGSPYEQYF. The CDR3, as DNA: TGTGCCAGCAGCTTAGGGGGGGGGTCCCCCTACGAGCAGTACTTC.

CDR3 sequence (DNA): TGTGCCAGCAGCGGATCTAGCAGGGGAGAAGGGGAGACCCAGTACTTC. It encodes CASSGSSRGEGETQYF. The chain couples TRBV9 to TRBJ2-5, with D maybe TRBD1 (6 bases). V was pared by 3 bases and J by 5 bases, with 20 bases between. The CDR3 spans 16 residues. Germline V gene data show CDR1 as SGDLS and CDR2 as YYNGEE.

This clone was recorded only once. The CDR3 sequence is CASSPGGRAYNEQFF. DNA for the CDR3: TGTGCCAGCAGTCCGGGGGGGCGTGCCTACAATGAGCAGTTCTTC. The chain couples TRBV7-9 to TRBJ2-1; TRBD2 matches 8 bases. With 6 bases clipped from V and 2 bases from J, the junction kept 6 bases outside the gene matches. The CDR3 has 15 residues. Germline CDR1 reads SEHNR; CDR2 reads FQNEAQ (reference sequence).

The chain employs TRBV7-3 and TRBJ2-2; D is perhaps TRBD1 (6 bases). Germline loops: CDR1 SGHTA, CDR2 FQGTGA. V was trimmed by 4 bases and J by 7 bases, leaving 10 bases between them. This CDR3 has 13 residues. The CDR3 sequence is CASSSGVGGELFF. DNA of the CDR3: TGTGCCAGCAGCTCAGGGGTGGGCGGGGAGCTGTTTTTT.

In its sample, this clone was seen a few times. This chain links TRBV6-5 with TRBJ1-2; D remains unclear. Germline V CDR1 and CDR2: MNHEY, SVGAGI. The CDR3 covers 14 residues. Trimming stripped 6 bases from V and 4 bases from J, with 15 bases between. The CDR3 spells CASSSRGALYGYTF. The DNA for the CDR3 is TGTGCCAGCAGCTCCAGAGGTGCCCTCTATGGCTACACCTTC.

The CDR3, as DNA: TGCGCCAGCAGCCAAGTAGGGACAGGGAGTCACGAGCAGTACTTC. Encoded protein: CASSQVGTGSHEQYF. V and J are TRBV4-1 and TRBJ2-7; 9 bases agree with TRBD1. Germline CDR1 is MGHRA and CDR2 is YSYEKL. The CDR3 contains 15 residues. V was pared by 1 base and J by 5 bases, with 6 bases of the junction left unmatched.

DNA of the CDR3: TGCGCCAGCAGCGTCCTCAGGGTAGCGGGAACCTACAATGAGCAGTTCTTC. Translation: CASSVLRVAGTYNEQFF. The genes are TRBV5-1 and TRBJ2-1, with TRBD2 matching over 8 bases. The CDR3 has 17 residues. With 4 bases clipped from V and 2 bases from J, the junction kept 11 bases outside the gene matches. Germline assignment: CDR1 SGHRS and CDR2 YFSETQ.

This chain links TRBV5-1 with TRBJ2-7; a possible D gene is TRBD2 (6 bases). The CDR3 extends over 13 amino acids. The germline V gene has CDR1 SGHRS and CDR2 YFSETQ. Trimming removed 4 bases at V and 7 bases at J, with 15 bases between. CDR3 DNA: TGCGCCAGCAGCCCTACTAGCTCTGGGGAGCAGTACTTC. Translated: CASSPTSSGEQYF.

CDR3 nucleotide sequence: TGTGCCAGCAGCTTACGGGACAGGGGGCGAAACACCATATATTTT. It translates to CASSLRDRGRNTIYF. The J gene is TRBJ1-3, the V gene TRBV5-6; 12 bases match TRBD1. The CDR3 loop spans 15 amino acids. Germline loops: CDR1 SGHDT, CDR2 YYEEEE. V lost 2 bases and J lost 5; bases outside the gene matches: 2.